The 9 T cell receptor beta chains listed next were all sequenced from one sample in a study of T cells in Graves' hyperthyroidism and ophthalmopathy. The investigators amplified TCR beta CDR3 regions from RNA transcripts. The HTBI primer set drove a first-round RT-PCR of the TCR CDR3. TCRdb redid the calling of the multiplex PCR reads with MiXCR, one entry per CDR3 protein. This repertoire shows under 350,000 distinct CDR3 sequences, approximately 13% found once; its top ten account for 7% to 9%. Sequencing was done on a sample of blood. These receptors originate from a middle-aged woman with Graves' hyperthyroidism.

CDR3 DNA sequence: TGTGCCAGCAGCTCCTCCGGGACTAGCGGGGCGGAGACCCAGTACTTC. Protein product: CASSSSGTSGAETQYF. The chain is built from TRBV12-3 or TRBV12-4 and TRBJ2-5, with 13 bases aligning to TRBD2. The CDR3 is 16 residues long. J was trimmed by 5 bases and V by 6 bases; bases with no gene match: 9.

CDR3 loop: CASGPQGSGVYNEQFF. DNA for the CDR3: TGTGCTAGTGGTCCCCAAGGTAGTGGTGTCTACAATGAGCAGTTCTTC. The rearrangement uses TRBV12-5 and TRBJ2-1, with unresolved D. Looked up from germline, CDR1 is LGHNT and CDR2 is FRNRAP. This CDR3 contains 16 residues. V lost 5 bases to trimming and J lost 3 bases, with 17 bases between them.

This clonotype was picked up a small number of times. CDR3 in DNA: TGTGCCAGCAGTCCTAGCGGGAGGGCCCCCCAGCAGTACTTC. It specifies CASSPSGRAPQQYF. This rearrangement joins TRBV25-1 to TRBJ2-7, with TRBD2 identical over 12 bases. The CDR3 runs to 14 residues. Germline V lookup: CDR1 MGHDK, CDR2 SYGVNS. With 5 bases clipped from V and 8 bases from J, the junction kept 7 bases outside the gene matches.

This clonotype showed up just a few times. The CDR3 loop reads CASRTTWLAGGADTQYF. CDR3 in DNA: TGTGCCAGCCGGACCACTTGGCTAGCGGGAGGGGCAGATACGCAGTATTTT. The chain couples TRBV18 to TRBJ2-3; TRBD2 agrees at 12 bases. CDR1 and CDR2 from the germline V gene are KGHSH and LQKENI. This CDR3 has 17 residues. V shed 8 bases and J 4 bases; nucleotides not matched to a gene: 13.

This clonotype was seen ten or more times. The V and J genes are TRBV3-1 and TRBJ1-2, with D possibly matching TRBD1 (6 bases). V dropped 4 bases and J dropped 8 bases, with 11 bases sitting between them. CDR3 length equals 12 residues. Germline CDR1 and CDR2: LGHDT and YNNKEL (reference sequence). The CDR3 loop is CASSLGTLGYTF. DNA for the CDR3: TGTGCCAGCAGCCTCGGGACATTGGGCTACACCTTC. Combining the CDR3 with reference TRBV3-1 and TRBJ1-2 gives the whole variable domain DTAVSQTPKYLVTQMGNDKSIKCEQNLGHDTMYWYKQDSKKFLKIMFSYNNKELIINETVPNRFSPKSPDKAHLNLHINSLELGDSAVYFCASSLGTLGYTFGSGTRLTVV.

This clonotype occurred many times. The CDR3 bases are TGCGCCAGCAGCCAGGGTTTAGGCTACACCTTC. Translated: CASSQGLGYTF. The gene calls are TRBV5-1 and TRBJ1-2, with TRBD1 as a possible D gene (5 bases). The V and J ends lost 4 bases and 8 bases respectively, with 9 bases between them. Germline values: CDR1 SGHRS, CDR2 YFSETQ. This CDR3 is built from 11 residues.

In this sample, this clonotype turned up many times. J is TRBJ2-7 and V is TRBV7-9, with 10 bases lining up with TRBD1. Germline CDR1 and CDR2: SEHNR and FQNEAQ (reference sequence). V was clipped by 4 bases and J by 6 bases; unmatched bases: 3. This CDR3 comprises 13 residues. CDR3: CASSSGTGVEQYF. CDR3 bases: TGTGCCAGCAGCTCCGGGACAGGGGTCGAGCAGTACTTC.

This chain links TRBV2 with TRBJ1-1; weak D call: TRBD1 (6 bases). V was trimmed by 7 bases and J by 1 base, leaving 10 bases between them. Per the germline V gene, CDR1 is SNHLY and CDR2 is FYNNEI. The CDR3 has 13 amino acids. In DNA form, the CDR3 reads TGTGCCAGCAACAGGGAGGAGAACACTGAAGCTTTCTTT. Protein sequence: CASNREENTEAFF.

This clonotype was seen repeatedly, ten times or more. The chain carries TRBV6-1 and TRBJ1-6, with a tentative D call TRBD1 (6 bases). The CDR3 runs to 15 residues. Looked up from germline, CDR1 is MNHNS and CDR2 is SASEGT. Trimming left V 6 bases short and J 3 bases short, with 12 bases between. The CDR3: CASRGTSVYNSPLHF. DNA of the CDR3: TGTGCCAGCAGAGGGACAAGTGTCTATAATTCACCCCTCCACTTT.